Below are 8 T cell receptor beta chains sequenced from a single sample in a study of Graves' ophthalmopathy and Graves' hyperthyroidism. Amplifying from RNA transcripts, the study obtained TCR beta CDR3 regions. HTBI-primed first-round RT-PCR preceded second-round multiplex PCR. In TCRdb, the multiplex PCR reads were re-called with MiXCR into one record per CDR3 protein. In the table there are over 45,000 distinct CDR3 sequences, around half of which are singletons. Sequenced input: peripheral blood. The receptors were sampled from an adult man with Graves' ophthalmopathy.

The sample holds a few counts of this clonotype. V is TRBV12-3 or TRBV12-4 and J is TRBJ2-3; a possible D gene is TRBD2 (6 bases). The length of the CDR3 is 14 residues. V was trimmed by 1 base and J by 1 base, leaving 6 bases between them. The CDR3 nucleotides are TGTGCCAGCAGTTTAGGGGGGGGCACAGATACGCAGTATTTT. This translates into CASSLGGGTDTQYF.

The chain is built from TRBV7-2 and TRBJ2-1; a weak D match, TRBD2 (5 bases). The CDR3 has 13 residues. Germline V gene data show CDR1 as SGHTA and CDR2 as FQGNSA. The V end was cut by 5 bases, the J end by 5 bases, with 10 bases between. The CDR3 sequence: CASSQDSHNEQFF. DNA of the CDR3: TGTGCCAGCAGCCAGGACTCACACAATGAGCAGTTCTTC.

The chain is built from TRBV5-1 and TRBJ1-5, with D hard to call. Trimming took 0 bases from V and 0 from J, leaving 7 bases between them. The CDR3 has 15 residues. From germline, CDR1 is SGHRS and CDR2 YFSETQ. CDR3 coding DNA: TGCGCCAGCAGCTTGGCCGGAAATAGCAATCAGCCCCAGCATTTT. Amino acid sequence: CASSLAGNSNQPQHF.

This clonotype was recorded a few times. The CDR3 sequence is CASITTGSTDTQYF. The DNA of the CDR3 is TGTGCCAGCATAACTACAGGTAGCACAGATACGCAGTATTTT. V gene TRBV7-9 combines with J gene TRBJ2-3; maybe TRBD1 (5 bases). The V end was cut by 7 bases, the J end by 0 bases, with 11 bases between. This CDR3 has 14 amino acids. Germline V lookup: CDR1 SEHNR, CDR2 FQNEAQ (reference sequence).

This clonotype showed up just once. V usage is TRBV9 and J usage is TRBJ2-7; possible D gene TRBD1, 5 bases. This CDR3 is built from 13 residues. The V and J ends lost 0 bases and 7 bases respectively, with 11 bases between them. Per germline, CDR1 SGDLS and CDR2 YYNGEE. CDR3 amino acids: CASSVDGAGEQYF. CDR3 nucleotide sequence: TGTGCCAGCAGCGTAGATGGGGCCGGGGAGCAGTACTTC. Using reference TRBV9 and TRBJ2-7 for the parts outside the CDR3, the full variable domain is DSGVTQTPKHLITATGQRVTLRCSPRSGDLSVYWYQQSLDQGLQFLIQYYNGEERAKGNILERFSAQQFPDLHSELNLSSLELGDSALYFCASSVDGAGEQYFGPGTRLTVT.

The CDR3 region has the DNA TGCAGTGCTAGGCAACGTTGCACAGATACGCAGTATTTT. This gives the protein CSARQRCTDTQYF. This chain uses TRBV20-1 with TRBJ2-3, with D hard to call. CDR1 and CDR2 (germline): DFQATT, SNEGSKA (reference sequence). This CDR3 region has 13 residues. Trimming removed 3 bases from V and 1 base from J, with 8 bases in between.

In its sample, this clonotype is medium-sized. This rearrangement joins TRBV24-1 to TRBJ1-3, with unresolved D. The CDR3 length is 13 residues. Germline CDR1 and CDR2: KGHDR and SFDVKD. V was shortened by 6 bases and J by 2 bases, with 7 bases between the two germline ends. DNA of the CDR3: TGTGCCACCAGTCCAGGTGCTGGAAACACCATATATTTT. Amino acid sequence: CATSPGAGNTIYF.

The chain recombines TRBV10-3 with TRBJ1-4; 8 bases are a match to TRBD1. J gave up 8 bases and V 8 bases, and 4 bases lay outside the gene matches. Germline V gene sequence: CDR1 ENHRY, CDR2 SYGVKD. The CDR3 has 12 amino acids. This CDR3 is CAIGQGREKLFF. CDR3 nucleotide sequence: TGTGCCATCGGACAGGGAAGGGAAAAACTGTTTTTT.